This TCR beta chain was documented in a study of blood T cells in healthy people across ages. This clonotype has ten or more counts. Its antigen remains unknown. Primers used in a second PCR of roughly 6 to 11 cycles were a sample-barcoded 5' primer and a J-beta primer mix. Sequencing recovered at least 2.5 million CDR3-containing paired-end reads from each sample. From the 5' RACE reads, TCRdb called clonotypes with MiXCR, one entry per CDR3 protein. The sample includes fewer than 900,000 distinct CDR3 sequences, 43% of them seen just once. Study findings and constraints: Naive T cell percentage and TCR beta diversity correlated strongly. Across the age range, TCR beta diversity per million T cells fell in a roughly linear way. PBMCs left unsorted prevented a conclusive naive versus antigen-experienced comparison.

Sequencing input: blood. The receptor comes from a woman in her fifties or sixties in good health.

The CDR3 DNA follows: TGTGCCAGCAGCTCCCCCGGGACTAGCGGGGGGCACCACGAGCAGTACTTC. Its translation: CASSSPGTSGGHHEQYF. The chain links TRBV11-1 to TRBJ2-7; TRBD2 aligns across 15 bases. The CDR3 is 17 residues long. V was pared by 4 bases and J by 5 bases, with 9 bases of the junction left unmatched. CDR1 is SGHAT, CDR2 FQDESV, per germline (reference sequence).